These T cell receptor beta chains were read from a single sample in a study of CD8+ T cells in alopecia areata. Repertoires were generated with immunoSEQ multiplex PCR, while TCRdb's copy carries only in-frame clones and drops some. The repertoire consists of approximately 210,000 clones, with 60% occurring once and the leading ten covering approximately 1%. The sequencing used CD4+ T cells sorted from blood, collected at week 24, from a patient treated with tofacitinib. The receptors shown here come from a human donor with alopecia areata. The CDR3 runs from the conserved cysteine through the conserved F or W. Fields, in order: V gene, D gene, clone size, J gene, CDR3 DNA, CDR3 protein. D genes are given only for firm matches. A row's size may be missing; if present it is once, few, many or a size class.

TRBV7-6	.	.	TRBJ1-5	TGTGCCAGCAGCTCCCTCGGACGCAATCAGCCCCAGCATTTT	CASSSLGRNQPQHF
TRBV30	TRBD2	once	TRBJ2-5	TGTGCCTGGACCGCGGGGGAGGCGACCCAGTACTTC	CAWTAGEATQYF
TRBV27	.	.	TRBJ2-7	TGTGCCAGCAGCCCACCGGGACAATCGTACGAGCAGTACTTC	CASSPPGQSYEQYF
TRBV29-1	.	.	TRBJ1-2	TGCAGCGTTGGTGGGTTGGACGGAAAGTATGGCTACACCTTC	CSVGGLDGKYGYTF
TRBV29-1	.	few	TRBJ2-2	TGCAGCGGGGCGACGGCGAACACCGGGGAGCTGTTTTTT	CSGATANTGELFF
TRBV29-1	TRBD1	.	TRBJ2-5	TGCAGCGCCCGAATGGGACAGGGGGCCGTAGAGACCCAGTACTTC	CSARMGQGAVETQYF
TRBV18	.	many	TRBJ2-7	TGTGCCAGCTCACCGCAACGGACGACGGGCTCCTACGAGCAGTACTTC	CASSPQRTTGSYEQYF
TRBV30	.	.	TRBJ2-1	TGTGCCTGGAGACCTTACCGAGGGGGGCCGAGAAGGGAGCAGTTCTTC	CAWRPYRGGPRREQFF
TRBV29-1	TRBD1	.	TRBJ2-7	TGCAGCGTTAACAGGGGGAACTACGAGCAGTACTTC	CSVNRGNYEQYF
TRBV5-1	TRBD1	.	TRBJ1-6	TGCGCCAGCAGCATAGGACAGGGTTTATCACCCCTCCACTTT	CASSIGQGLSPLHF
TRBV14	.	few	TRBJ1-6	TGTGCCAGCAGCCAAGACCGGGACTCCGTGGAGACCCTCCACTTT	CASSQDRDSVETLHF
TRBV2	.	.	TRBJ2-3	TGTGCCAGCAGTGAGGAAAACCACTCAGACGCAGATACGCAGTATTTT	CASSEENHSDADTQYF
TRBV29-1	.	few	TRBJ1-1	TGCAGCGTTGTCCGGCTCATGAACACTGAAGCTTTCTTT	CSVVRLMNTEAFF
TRBV15	.	.	TRBJ2-6	TGTGCCACCAGAGCGGAGGGGGCGTCCGCGACCTCTGGGGCCAACGTCCTGACTTTC	CATRAEGASATSGANVLTF
TRBV6-5	.	once	TRBJ1-2	TGTGCCAGCAGTTCTGGACAGAACTATGGCTACACCTTC	CASSSGQNYGYTF
TRBV5-1	TRBD1	.	TRBJ2-3	TGCGCCAGCAGCTTAATTACAGGGGCTAGCACAGATACGCAGTATTTT	CASSLITGASTDTQYF
TRBV30	.	few	TRBJ1-6	TGTGCCTGGGACCCGGGCAAGAATTCACCCCTCCACTTT	CAWDPGKNSPLHF
TRBV7-2	TRBD1	.	TRBJ1-2	TGTGCCAGCACCTTCGAGGGACAGGGCCCCTATGGCTACACCTTC	CASTFEGQGPYGYTF
TRBV25-1	.	.	TRBJ2-2	TGTGCCAGCAGTGTCGGGGGCCTGAACACCGGGGAGCTGTTTTTT	CASSVGGLNTGELFF
TRBV29-1	.	.	TRBJ1-1	TGCAGCGTTGAACCGGGAGGCAGGGGATATACTGAAGCTTTCTTT	CSVEPGGRGYTEAFF